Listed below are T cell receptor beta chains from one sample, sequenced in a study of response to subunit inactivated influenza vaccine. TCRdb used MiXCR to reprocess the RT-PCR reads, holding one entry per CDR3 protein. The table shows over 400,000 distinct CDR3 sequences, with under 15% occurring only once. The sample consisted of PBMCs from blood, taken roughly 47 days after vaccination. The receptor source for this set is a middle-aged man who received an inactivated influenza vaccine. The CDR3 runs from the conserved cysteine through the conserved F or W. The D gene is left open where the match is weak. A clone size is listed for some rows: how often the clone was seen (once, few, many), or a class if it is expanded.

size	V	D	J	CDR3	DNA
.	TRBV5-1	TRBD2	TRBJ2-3	CASSFTSGIADTQYF	TGCGCCAGCAGCTTCACTAGCGGGATTGCAGATACGCAGTATTTT
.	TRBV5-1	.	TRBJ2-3	CASSLEQSPDTQYF	TGCGCCAGCAGCTTGGAACAGAGCCCAGATACGCAGTATTTT
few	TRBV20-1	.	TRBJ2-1	CSATSGPMSYNEQFF	TGCAGTGCTACTTCGGGACCGATGTCCTACAATGAGCAGTTCTTC
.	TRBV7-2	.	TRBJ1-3	CASSLNLRPPGNTIYF	TGTGCCAGCAGCTTAAATCTTCGTCCGCCTGGAAACACCATATATTTT
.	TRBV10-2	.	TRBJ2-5	CASSSIAARPPYQETQYF	TGCGCCAGCAGTTCAATAGCGGCCAGACCTCCGTACCAAGAGACCCAGTACTTC
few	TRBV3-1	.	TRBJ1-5	CASSSTASPNRRYF	TGTGCCAGCAGCTCGACAGCGTCGCCTAACAGGAGGTATTTT
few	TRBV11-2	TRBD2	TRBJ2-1	CASSLYGTSGSNEQFF	TGTGCCAGCAGCTTATATGGGACTAGCGGGTCCAATGAGCAGTTCTTC
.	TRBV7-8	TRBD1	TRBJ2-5	CASSFYRDRGETQYF	TGTGCCAGCAGCTTCTACCGGGACAGGGGAGAGACCCAGTACTTC
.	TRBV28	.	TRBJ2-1	CASSWGRGGDLFNEQFF	TGTGCCAGCAGTTGGGGTCGAGGGGGAGATCTGTTCAATGAGCAGTTCTTC
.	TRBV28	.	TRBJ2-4	CASSLGKRRGLENIQYF	TGTGCCAGCAGTTTAGGGAAAAGGCGGGGGCTGGAAAACATTCAGTACTTC
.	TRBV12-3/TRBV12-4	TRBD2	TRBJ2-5	CASSEGLAVQETQYF	TGTGCCAGCAGTGAGGGACTAGCGGTCCAAGAGACCCAGTACTTC
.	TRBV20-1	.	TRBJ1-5	CSVPQANQPQHF	TGCAGTGTCCCACAGGCCAATCAGCCCCAGCATTTT
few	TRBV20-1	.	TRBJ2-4	CSGINTGAKNIQYF	TGCAGTGGTATCAACACCGGAGCCAAAAACATTCAGTACTTC
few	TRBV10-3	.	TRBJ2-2	CAISPGIGNANTGELFF	TGTGCCATCTCCCCAGGCATCGGGAACGCGAACACCGGGGAGCTGTTTTTT
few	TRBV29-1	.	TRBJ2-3	CSVEGGPGDRTDTQYF	TGCAGCGTTGAAGGGGGTCCAGGGGATCGCACAGATACGCAGTATTTT
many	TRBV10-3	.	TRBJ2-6	CAISESTSGANVLTF	TGTGCCATCAGTGAGTCCACATCTGGGGCCAACGTCCTGACTTTC
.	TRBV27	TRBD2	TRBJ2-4	CASRKSLAGGHLAKNIQYF	TGTGCCAGCAGGAAATCACTAGCGGGAGGGCATCTAGCCAAAAACATTCAGTACTTC
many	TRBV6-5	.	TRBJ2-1	CASSFRGSYNEQFF	TGTGCCAGCAGTTTCAGGGGTTCCTACAATGAGCAGTTCTTC
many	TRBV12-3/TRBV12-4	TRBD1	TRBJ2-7	CASSLTGGSSYEQYF	TGTGCCAGCAGCTTAACAGGGGGCTCGTCCTACGAGCAGTACTTC
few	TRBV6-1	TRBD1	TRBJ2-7	CASSERKTGDEQYF	TGTGCCAGCAGTGAACGGAAGACAGGGGATGAGCAGTACTTC
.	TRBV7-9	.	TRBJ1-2	CASSLVTLANYGYTF	TGTGCCAGCAGCTTAGTAACCCTAGCTAACTATGGCTACACCTTC
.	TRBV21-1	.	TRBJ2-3	CASSRPQGRLITDTQYF	TGTGCCAGCAGCAGACCACAAGGGAGACTGATCACAGATACGCAGTATTTT
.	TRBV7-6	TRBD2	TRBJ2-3	CASSLGTSGRFTDTQYF	TGTGCCAGCAGCTTAGGGACTAGCGGGAGATTTACAGATACGCAGTATTTT
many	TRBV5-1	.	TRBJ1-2	CASSDTGRSGGYTF	TGCGCCAGCAGCGACACCGGGAGAAGTGGTGGCTACACCTTC
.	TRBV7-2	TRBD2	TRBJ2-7	CASSATSGPYEQYF	TGTGCCAGCAGCGCGACTAGCGGACCCTACGAGCAGTACTTC
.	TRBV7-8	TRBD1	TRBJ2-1	CASSQIYTGESAYNEQFF	TGTGCCAGCAGCCAAATATACACAGGGGAATCGGCCTACAATGAGCAGTTCTTC
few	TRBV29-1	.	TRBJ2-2	CSVTRSGELFF	TGCAGCGTGACCCGTTCCGGGGAGCTGTTTTTT
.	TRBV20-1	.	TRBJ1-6	CSARVTPALSSYNSPLHF	TGCAGTGCCAGGGTGACACCTGCCTTGAGCTCCTATAATTCACCCCTCCACTTT
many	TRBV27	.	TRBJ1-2	CASSLSFGSGESGYTF	TGTGCCAGCAGTTTATCCTTCGGCTCGGGGGAAAGTGGCTACACCTTC
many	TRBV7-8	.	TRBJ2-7	CASSSPGPMAYEQYF	TGTGCCAGCAGCTCCCCGGGACCGATGGCCTACGAGCAGTACTTC
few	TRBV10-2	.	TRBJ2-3	CASRVTDTQYF	TGCGCCAGCAGGGTCACAGATACGCAGTATTTT
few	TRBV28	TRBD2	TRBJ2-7	CASGLAGGSYEQYF	TGTGCCAGTGGACTAGCGGGAGGTTCCTACGAGCAGTACTTC
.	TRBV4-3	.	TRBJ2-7	CASSQDRRGYREQYF	TGCGCCAGCAGCCAAGATAGGAGGGGATATCGCGAGCAGTACTTC
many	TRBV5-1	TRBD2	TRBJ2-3	CASSLQAGRVTDTQYF	TGCGCCAGCAGCTTGCAAGCGGGAAGGGTGACAGATACGCAGTATTTT
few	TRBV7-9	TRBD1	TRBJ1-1	CASSRDRNYAVNTEAFF	TGTGCCAGCAGCCGGGACAGGAATTACGCCGTTAACACTGAAGCTTTCTTT
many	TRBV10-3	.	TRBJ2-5	CAISETATQETQYF	TGTGCCATCAGTGAGACCGCCACGCAAGAGACCCAGTACTTC
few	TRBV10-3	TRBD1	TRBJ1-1	CAISGQENTEAFF	TGTGCCATCAGCGGACAGGAGAACACTGAAGCTTTCTTT
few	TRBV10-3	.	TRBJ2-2	CAISDRTNTGELFF	TGTGCCATCAGTGATAGGACGAACACCGGGGAGCTGTTTTTT
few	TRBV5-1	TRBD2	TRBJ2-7	CASSLPSGVHEQYF	TGCGCCAGCAGCTTGCCTAGCGGGGTGCACGAGCAGTACTTC
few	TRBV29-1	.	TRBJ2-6	CSVGASGANVLTF	TGCAGCGTTGGGGCTTCTGGGGCCAACGTCCTGACTTTC